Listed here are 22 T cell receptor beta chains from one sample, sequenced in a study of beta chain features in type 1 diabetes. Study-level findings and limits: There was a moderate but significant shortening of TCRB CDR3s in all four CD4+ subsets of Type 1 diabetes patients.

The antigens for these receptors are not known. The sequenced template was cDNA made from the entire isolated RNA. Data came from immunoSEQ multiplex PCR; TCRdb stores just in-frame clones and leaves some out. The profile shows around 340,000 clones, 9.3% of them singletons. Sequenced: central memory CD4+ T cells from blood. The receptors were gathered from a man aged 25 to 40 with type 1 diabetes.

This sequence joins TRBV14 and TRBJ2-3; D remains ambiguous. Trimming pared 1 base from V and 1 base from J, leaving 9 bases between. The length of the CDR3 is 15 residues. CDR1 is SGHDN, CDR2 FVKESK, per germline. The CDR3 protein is CASSQGYGRTDTQYF. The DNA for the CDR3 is TGTGCCAGCAGCCAAGGGTACGGCCGCACAGATACGCAGTATTTT.

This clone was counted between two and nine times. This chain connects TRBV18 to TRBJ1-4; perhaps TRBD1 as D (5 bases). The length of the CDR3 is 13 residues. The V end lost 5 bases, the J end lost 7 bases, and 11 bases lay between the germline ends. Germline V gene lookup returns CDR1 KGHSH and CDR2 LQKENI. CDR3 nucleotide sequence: TGTGCCAGCTCAGAAACCGGGACTGAAAAACTGTTTTTT. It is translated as CASSETGTEKLFF.

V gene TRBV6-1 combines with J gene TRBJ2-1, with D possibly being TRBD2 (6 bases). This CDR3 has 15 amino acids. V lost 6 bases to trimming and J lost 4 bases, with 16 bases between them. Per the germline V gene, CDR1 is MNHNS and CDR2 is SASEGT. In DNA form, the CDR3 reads TGTGCCAGCAGGCCGGGACTTGACATTTACAATGAGCAGTTCTTC. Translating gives CASRPGLDIYNEQFF.

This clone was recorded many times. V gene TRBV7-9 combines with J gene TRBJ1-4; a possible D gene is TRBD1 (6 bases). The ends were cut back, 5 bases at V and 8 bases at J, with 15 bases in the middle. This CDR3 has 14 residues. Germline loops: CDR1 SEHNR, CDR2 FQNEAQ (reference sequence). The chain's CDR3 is CASSPQGRQEKLFF. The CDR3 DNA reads TGTGCCAGCAGCCCCCAGGGGCGACAGGAAAAACTGTTTTTT.

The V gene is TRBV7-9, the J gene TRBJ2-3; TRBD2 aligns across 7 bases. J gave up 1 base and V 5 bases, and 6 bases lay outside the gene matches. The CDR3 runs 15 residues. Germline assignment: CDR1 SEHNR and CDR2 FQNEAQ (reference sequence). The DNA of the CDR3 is TGTGCCAGCAGCATCCCCGCGGGGGGCACAGATACGCAGTATTTT. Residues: CASSIPAGGTDTQYF.

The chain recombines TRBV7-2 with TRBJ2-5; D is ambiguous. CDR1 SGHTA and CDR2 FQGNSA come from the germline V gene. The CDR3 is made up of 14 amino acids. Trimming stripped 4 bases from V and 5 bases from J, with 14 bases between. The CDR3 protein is CASSWPLGSETQYF. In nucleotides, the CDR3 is TGTGCCAGCAGCTGGCCCCTAGGGTCGGAGACCCAGTACTTC. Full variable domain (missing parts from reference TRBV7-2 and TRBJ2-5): GAGVSQSPSNKVTEKGKDVELRCDPISGHTALYWYRQSLGQGLEFLIYFQGNSAPDKSGLPSDRFSAERTGGSVSTLTIQRTQQEDSAVYLCASSWPLGSETQYFGPGTRLLVL.

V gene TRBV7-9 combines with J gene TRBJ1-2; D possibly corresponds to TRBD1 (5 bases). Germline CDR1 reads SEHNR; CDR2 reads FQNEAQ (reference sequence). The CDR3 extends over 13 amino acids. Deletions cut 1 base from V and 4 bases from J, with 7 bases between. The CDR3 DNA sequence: TGTGCCAGCAGCTTAGTTGACAGCTATGGCTACACCTTC. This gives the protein CASSLVDSYGYTF.

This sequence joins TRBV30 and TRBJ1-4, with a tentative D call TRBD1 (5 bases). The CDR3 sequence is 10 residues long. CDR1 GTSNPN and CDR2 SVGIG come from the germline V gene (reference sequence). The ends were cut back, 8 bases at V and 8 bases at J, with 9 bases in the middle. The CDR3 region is CALEGEKLFF. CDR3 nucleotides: TGTGCCCTGGAGGGGGAAAAACTGTTTTTT.

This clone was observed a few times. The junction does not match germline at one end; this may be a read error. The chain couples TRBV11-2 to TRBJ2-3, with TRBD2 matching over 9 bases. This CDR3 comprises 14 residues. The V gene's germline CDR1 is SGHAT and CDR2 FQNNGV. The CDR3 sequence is CASSYTSGSPLPFF. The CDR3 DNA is TGTGCCAGCAGCTACACTAGCGGGTCTCCTCTCCCCTTTTTT.

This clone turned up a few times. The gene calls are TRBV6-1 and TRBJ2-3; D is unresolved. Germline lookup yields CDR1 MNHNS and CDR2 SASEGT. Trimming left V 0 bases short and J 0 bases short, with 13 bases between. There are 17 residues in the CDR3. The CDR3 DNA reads TGTGCCAGCAGTGAAGCCATGCGGCGTTCGAGCACAGATACGCAGTATTTT. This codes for CASSEAMRRSSTDTQYF.

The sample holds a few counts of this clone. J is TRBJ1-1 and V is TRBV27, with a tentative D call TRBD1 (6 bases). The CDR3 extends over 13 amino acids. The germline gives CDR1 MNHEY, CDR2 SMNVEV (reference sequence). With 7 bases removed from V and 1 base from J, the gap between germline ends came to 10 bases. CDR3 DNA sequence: TGTGCCAGCACCCAAGGGGGGAACACTGAAGCTTTCTTT. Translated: CASTQGGNTEAFF.

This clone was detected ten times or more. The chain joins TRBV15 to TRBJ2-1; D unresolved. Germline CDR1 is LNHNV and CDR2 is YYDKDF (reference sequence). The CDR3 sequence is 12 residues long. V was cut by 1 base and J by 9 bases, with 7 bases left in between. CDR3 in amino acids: CATSRGELEQFF. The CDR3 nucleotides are TGTGCCACCAGCAGAGGAGAGCTTGAGCAGTTCTTC. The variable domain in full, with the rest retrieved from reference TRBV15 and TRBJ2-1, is DAMVIQNPRYQVTQFGKPVTLSCSQTLNHNVMYWYQQKSSQAPKLLFHYYDKDFNNEADTPDNFQSRRPNTSFCFLDIRSPGLGDTAMYLCATSRGELEQFFGPGTRLTVL.

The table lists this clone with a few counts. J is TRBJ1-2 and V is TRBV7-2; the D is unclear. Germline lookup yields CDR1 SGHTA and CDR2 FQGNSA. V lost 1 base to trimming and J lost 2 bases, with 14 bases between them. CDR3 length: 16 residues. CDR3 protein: CASSLGGYGRNYGYTF. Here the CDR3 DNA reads TGTGCCAGCAGCTTAGGGGGATATGGCCGCAACTATGGCTACACCTTC. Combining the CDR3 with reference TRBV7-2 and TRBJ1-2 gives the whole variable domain GAGVSQSPSNKVTEKGKDVELRCDPISGHTALYWYRQSLGQGLEFLIYFQGNSAPDKSGLPSDRFSAERTGGSVSTLTIQRTQQEDSAVYLCASSLGGYGRNYGYTFGSGTRLTVV.

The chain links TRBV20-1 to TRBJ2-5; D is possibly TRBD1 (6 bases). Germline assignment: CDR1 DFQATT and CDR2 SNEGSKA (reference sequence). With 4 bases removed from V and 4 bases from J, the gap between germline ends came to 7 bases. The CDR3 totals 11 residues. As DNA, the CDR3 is TGCAGTGCTATCAGGGGAGAGACCCAGTACTTC. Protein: CSAIRGETQYF.

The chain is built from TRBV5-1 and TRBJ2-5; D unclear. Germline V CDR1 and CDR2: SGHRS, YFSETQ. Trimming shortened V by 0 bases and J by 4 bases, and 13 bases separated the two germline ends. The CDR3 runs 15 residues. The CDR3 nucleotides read TGCGCCAGCAGCTTGGCACCCCAAGCCGGAGAGACCCAGTACTTC. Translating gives CASSLAPQAGETQYF.

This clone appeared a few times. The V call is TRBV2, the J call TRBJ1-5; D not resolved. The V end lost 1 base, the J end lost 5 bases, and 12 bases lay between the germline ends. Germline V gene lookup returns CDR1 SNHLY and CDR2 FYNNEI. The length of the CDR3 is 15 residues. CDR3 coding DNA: TGTGCCAGCAGTGAAGGGGAAGGGTCCCATCAGCCCCAGCATTTT. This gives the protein CASSEGEGSHQPQHF.

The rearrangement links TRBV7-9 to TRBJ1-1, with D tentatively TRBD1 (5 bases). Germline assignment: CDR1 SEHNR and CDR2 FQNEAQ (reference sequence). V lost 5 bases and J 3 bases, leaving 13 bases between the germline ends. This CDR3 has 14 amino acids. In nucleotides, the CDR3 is TGTGCCAGCAGCCTAACACAGGTCCACACTGAAGCTTTCTTT. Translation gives CASSLTQVHTEAFF.

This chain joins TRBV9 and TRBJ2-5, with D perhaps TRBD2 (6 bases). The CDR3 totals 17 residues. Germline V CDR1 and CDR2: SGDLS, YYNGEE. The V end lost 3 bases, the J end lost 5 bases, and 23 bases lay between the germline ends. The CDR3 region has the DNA TGTGCCAGCAGCGCCTCGACTAGAGCCTTTTTCCCGGAGACCCAGTACTTC. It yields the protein CASSASTRAFFPETQYF.

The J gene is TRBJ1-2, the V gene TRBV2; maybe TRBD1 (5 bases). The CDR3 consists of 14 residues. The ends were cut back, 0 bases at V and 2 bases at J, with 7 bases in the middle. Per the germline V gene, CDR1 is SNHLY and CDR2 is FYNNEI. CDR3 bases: TGTGCCAGCAGTGAAGCGCGGGGCAACTATGGCTACACCTTC. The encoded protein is CASSEARGNYGYTF. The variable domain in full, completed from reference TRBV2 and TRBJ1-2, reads EPEVTQTPSHQVTQMGQEVILRCVPISNHLYFYWYRQILGQKVEFLVSFYNNEISEKSEIFDDQFSVERPDGSNFTLKIRSTKLEDSAMYFCASSEARGNYGYTFGSGTRLTVV.

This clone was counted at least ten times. CDR3 in amino acids: CASSPRVLGANVLTF. The CDR3 DNA follows: TGTGCCAGCAGTCCCAGGGTTCTTGGGGCCAACGTCCTGACTTTC. V gene TRBV27 combines with J gene TRBJ2-6; weak D call: TRBD1 (5 bases). CDR1 MNHEY and CDR2 SMNVEV come from the germline V gene (reference sequence). V dropped 5 bases and J dropped 3 bases, with 11 bases sitting between them. The CDR3 loop spans 15 amino acids.

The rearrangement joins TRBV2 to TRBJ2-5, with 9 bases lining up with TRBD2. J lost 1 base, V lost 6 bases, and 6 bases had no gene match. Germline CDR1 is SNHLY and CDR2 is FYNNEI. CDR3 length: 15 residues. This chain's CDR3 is CASSPMRGGQETQYF. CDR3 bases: TGTGCCAGCAGCCCAATGCGGGGGGGCCAAGAGACCCAGTACTTC.

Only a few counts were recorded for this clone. The CDR3 region is CSDTDRVGTQYF. DNA for the CDR3: TGCAGCGATACCGACAGGGTTGGGACCCAGTACTTC. The V call is TRBV29-1, the J call TRBJ2-5, with TRBD1 matching 7 bases. The CDR3 contains 12 residues. The V gene's germline CDR1 is SQVTM and CDR2 ANQGSEA. The J segment lost 7 bases and the V segment lost 7 bases, leaving 9 bases of the junction unmatched. The whole variable domain, filled in from reference TRBV29-1 and TRBJ2-5, reads SAVISQKPSRDICQRGTSLTIQCQVDSQVTMMFWYRQQPGQSLTLIATANQGSEATYESGFVIDKFPISRPNLTFSTLTVSNMSPEDSSIYLCSDTDRVGTQYFGPGTRLLVL.